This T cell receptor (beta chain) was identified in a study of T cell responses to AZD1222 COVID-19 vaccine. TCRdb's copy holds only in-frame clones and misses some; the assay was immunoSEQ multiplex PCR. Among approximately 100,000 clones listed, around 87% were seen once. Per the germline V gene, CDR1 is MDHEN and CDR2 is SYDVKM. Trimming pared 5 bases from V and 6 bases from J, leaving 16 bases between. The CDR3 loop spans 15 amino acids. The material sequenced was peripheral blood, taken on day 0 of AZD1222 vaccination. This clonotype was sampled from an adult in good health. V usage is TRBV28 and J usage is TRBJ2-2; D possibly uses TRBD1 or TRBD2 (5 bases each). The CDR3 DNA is TGTGCCAGCAGTCCCTCGGGACCTTACGCCGGGGAGCTGTTTTTT. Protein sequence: CASSPSGPYAGELFF.